This passage covers 10 T cell receptor delta chains from one sample sequenced in a study of gamma-delta chains in newborns, infants, children. TCRdb re-called clones from the reads using CATT. In the table there are 9,000 to 13,000 delta-chain clones, about 3.6% of which are singletons. The sample taken for sequencing was blood. The source of these receptors is a child who was a newborn, infant or young child, either healthy, febrile or measles-vaccinated (not recorded which).

This clone was seen more than once but under ten times. The junction shows a germline mismatch at one end, possibly a read error. The chain carries TRDV1 and TRDJ1; 10 bases are shared with TRDD3. This CDR3 region has 19 residues. Germline CDR1 and CDR2: TSWWSYY and QGS. The CDR3 protein is CALGKLTSYGGYGLDKLIF. In DNA, the CDR3 is TGTGCTCTTGGGAAACTTACTTCCTACGGGGGATACGGGCTCGATAAACTCATCTTT.

V is TRDV2 and J is TRDJ1; 10 bases fit TRDD3. The CDR3 has 18 amino acids. Germline V CDR1 and CDR2: GEAIGNYY, EKD. Trimming at V came to 0 bases and at J to 4 bases, leaving 13 bases not matched to a gene. The CDR3: CACDTIGGGYALGDKLIF. CDR3 coding DNA: TGTGCCTGTGACACCATTGGGGGGGGATACGCTCTGGGCGATAAACTCATCTTT.

V is TRDV1 and J is TRDJ1; D call uncertain. The V end lost 0 bases, the J end lost 0 bases, and 14 bases lay between the germline ends. CDR3 size: 17 residues. Germline V CDR1 and CDR2: TSWWSYY, QGS. For the CDR3, the DNA is TGTGCTCTTGGGGAACTAACTATGCTGCCGTACACCGATAAACTCATCTTT. It encodes CALGELTMLPYTDKLIF.

Concerning this clone itself: Mismatch with germline at one junction end may stem from a read error. This sample also contains other DNA sequences that code for the same CDR3. This rearrangement joins TRAV29/DV5 to TRDJ3, with D possibly being TRDD3 (5 bases). CDR1 is NSMFDY, CDR2 ISSIKDK, per germline. CDR3 length equals 17 residues. DNA of the CDR3: TGTGCAGCAACGAGGGGCTCTAGCTCCTGGGACACTCGACAGATGTTTTTC. Residues: CAATRGSSSWDTRQMFF.

This clone is categorized as medium-sized. The chain combines TRDV1 with TRDJ2; D unresolved. Deletions cut 0 bases from V and 2 bases from J, with 10 bases between. This CDR3 is built from 16 residues. The germline CDR1 and CDR2 sequences are TSWWSYY and QGS. DNA of the CDR3: TGTGCTCTTGGGGAACTGTACGGAGTATTGACAGCACAACTCTTCTTT. As protein: CALGELYGVLTAQLFF.

There are a few counts of this clone. The rearrangement links TRDV1 to TRDJ1; D gene uncertain. This CDR3 region has 17 residues. Germline V lookup: CDR1 TSWWSYY, CDR2 QGS. Trimming pared 4 bases from V and 0 bases from J, leaving 18 bases between. This CDR3 is CALGGSDQPVYTDKLIF. For the CDR3, the DNA is TGTGCTCTTGGGGGCTCGGACCAACCCGTGTACACCGATAAACTCATCTTT.

In nucleotides, the CDR3 is TGTGCTCTTGGGGAACGTCCTAAACTGGGGGATACGAAAACCGATAAACTCATCTTT. It encodes CALGERPKLGDTKTDKLIF. A J gene of TRDJ1 was called, though the V gene was not; the table names TRDD3, a call not compared with the DNA. CDR3 length equals 19 residues.

This clone was observed a few times. This sequence joins TRDV2 and TRDJ1, with 10 nucleotides matching TRDD3. Trimming removed 3 bases from V and 8 bases from J; junction bases left unmatched: 8. The germline CDR1 and CDR2 sequences are GEAIGNYY and EKD. This CDR3 has 14 residues. CDR3 sequence (DNA): TGTGCCTGTGACTCCGTACTGGGGGATCCCAAACTCATCTTT. It encodes CACDSVLGDPKLIF.

About this clone: Additional DNA sequences in this sample encode the identical CDR3. The V and J genes are TRDV1 and TRDJ1, with D unclear. There are 19 residues in the CDR3. CDR1 and CDR2 (germline): TSWWSYY, QGS. V lost 3 bases, J lost 2 bases, and 25 bases lay in between. In DNA, the CDR3 is TGTGCTCTTGGGGAGACGCTTCGAAGGTATACCCCTAAGACCGATAAACTCATCTTT. This sequence encodes CALGETLRRYTPKTDKLIF.

CDR3 bases: TGTGCTCTTGGGGAACTCCTTATGAAGCCGGCCCGCCGGTACTGGGGGCTCAGCCCCGATAAACTCATCTTT. This encodes CALGELLMKPARRYWGLSPDKLIF. The V gene remains uncalled, whereas the J gene is TRDJ1; the table's D call, TRDD3, has no DNA check behind it. This CDR3 contains 24 residues.